Listed below are T cell receptor beta chains from one sample, sequenced in a study of T cell clusters in autoimmune cytopenias. One entry per CDR3 protein, without DNA, is what TCRdb gives after re-calling the multiplex PCR reads. Its clone listing holds about 4,000 distinct CDR3 sequences. The sequenced sample was peripheral blood. Receptors were obtained from a human donor with an autoimmune cytopenia or autoimmune hepatitis (not recorded which). The CDR3 runs from the conserved cysteine through the conserved F or W. Expanded clones are given a class, and other clones once, few, many or no size at all.

v_call	j_call	clone_size	cdr3_aa
TRBV5-4	TRBJ2-3	medium-sized	CASSHGGKGWDTQYF
TRBV15	TRBJ2-7	.	CATSRTAIINEQYF
TRBV6-2/TRBV6-3	TRBJ1-5	medium-sized	CASSHGTGNNQPQHF
TRBV7-9	TRBJ1-6	.	CASSYGAYNSPLHF
TRBV6-5	TRBJ1-2	medium-sized	CASSYSGRVGGYTF
TRBV24-1	TRBJ1-2	.	CATSDPGRAYGYTF
TRBV6-5	TRBJ2-7	.	CASSLPEGEQYF
TRBV29-1	TRBJ2-1	medium-sized	CSVGEGNEQFF
TRBV20-1	TRBJ2-7	medium-sized	CSAIPGQIAYEQYF
TRBV5-4	TRBJ2-1	.	CASSLDGGAVNEQFF
TRBV12-3/TRBV12-4	TRBJ2-7	medium-sized	CASGTNYEQCF
TRBV15	TRBJ1-2	medium-sized	CATSLGQQNYGYTF
TRBV18	TRBJ2-2	.	CASSPRTENTGELFF